The 9 T cell receptor beta chains listed next were all sequenced from one sample in a study of human T cells and chemical hapten exposure. Regarding time point: patch test 1, 2 weeks after DPC sensitization. Treatment here: therapeutic diphenylcyclopropenone sensitization with weekly scalp DPC. TCRdb ran MiXCR on the RACE reads and lists one entry per CDR3 protein. This table has 70,000 to 100,000 distinct CDR3 sequences, approximately 8% appearing once. The sample in question was whole blood, obtained in connection with sensitization to the hapten diphenylcyclopropenone (DPC). The receptors stem from a woman younger than 45 with alopecia areata. Some clones in this sample may be carry-over from other donors' samples.

This clonotype was counted only a few times. The chain joins TRBV3-1 to TRBJ2-7, with 7 bases identical to TRBD1. This CDR3 has 14 residues. Germline CDR1 LGHDT, CDR2 YNNKEL (reference sequence). The J segment lost 1 base and the V segment lost 4 bases, leaving 4 bases of the junction unmatched. CDR3 in DNA: TGTGCCAGCAGCCGGGGACAGCTATCCTACGAGCAGTACTTC. Translation gives CASSRGQLSYEQYF.

This clonotype was counted ten times or more. This chain links TRBV7-9 with TRBJ1-3; the match to TRBD1 covers 7 bases. The length of the CDR3 is 16 residues. The germline V gene encodes CDR1 SEHNR and CDR2 FQNEAQ (reference sequence). V gave up 5 bases and J gave up 2 bases; unmatched junction bases: 9. The CDR3, as DNA: TGTGCCAGCAGCCGTCCCTCGACAGGGACTGGAAACACCATATATTTT. Protein: CASSRPSTGTGNTIYF.

This rearrangement joins TRBV6-6 to TRBJ2-2; no clear D gene. In germline, CDR1 is MNHNY, CDR2 SVGAGI (reference sequence). The CDR3 sequence is 12 residues long. The V and J ends lost 5 bases and 4 bases respectively, with 5 bases between them. Here the CDR3 DNA reads TGTGCCAGCAGTCTGTTCACCGGGGAGCTGTTTTTT. Its protein is CASSLFTGELFF.

This clonotype was recorded a few times. This chain joins TRBV7-9 and TRBJ2-5; the D is unclear. CDR1 and CDR2 (germline): SEHNR, FQNEAQ (reference sequence). CDR3 size: 14 residues. Between the trimmed V and J ends, which lost 5 bases and 2 bases, there was a span of 12 bases. The CDR3 spells CASSPWEIQETQYF. CDR3 nucleotide sequence: TGTGCCAGCAGCCCCTGGGAAATTCAAGAGACCCAGTACTTC.

There are many counts of this clonotype. The chain combines TRBV20-1 with TRBJ2-3; D remains ambiguous. Germline CDR1 is DFQATT and CDR2 is SNEGSKA (reference sequence). This CDR3 contains 13 residues. The V end was cut by 5 bases, the J end by 1 base, with 10 bases between. CDR3 protein: CSAGKAGTDTQYF. DNA of the CDR3: TGCAGTGCTGGGAAGGCGGGCACAGATACGCAGTATTTT.

This chain links TRBV20-1 with TRBJ1-2; D uncertain. CDR3 length: 13 amino acids. Germline CDR1 is DFQATT and CDR2 is SNEGSKA (reference sequence). V gave up 2 bases and J gave up 2 bases, with 9 bases separating them. CDR3 sequence: CSARLRQNYGYTF. Written as DNA, the CDR3 is TGCAGTGCTAGATTGAGACAAAACTATGGCTACACCTTC.

At least ten counts were recorded for this clonotype. The V and J genes are TRBV7-9 and TRBJ1-2; D remains unclear. V lost 0 bases, J lost 2 bases, and 4 bases lay in between. The CDR3 sequence is 13 residues long. CDR1 and CDR2 (germline): SEHNR, FQNEAQ (reference sequence). The CDR3 DNA is TGTGCCAGCAGCTTAGCCGAAAACTATGGCTACACCTTC. Protein sequence: CASSLAENYGYTF.

This clonotype has at least ten counts. The chain uses TRBV11-3 and TRBJ2-5; maybe TRBD2 (5 bases). V lost 1 base, J lost 4 bases, and 13 bases lay in between. CDR3 length: 15 amino acids. CDR1 and CDR2 (germline): SGHNT, YENEEA. This CDR3 reads CASSLGASRRETQYF. The CDR3 DNA sequence: TGTGCCAGCAGCTTAGGGGCTAGCCGGAGAGAGACCCAGTACTTC.

This chain connects TRBV7-9 to TRBJ2-7, with 7 bases aligning to TRBD1. With V trimmed by 8 bases and J by 2 bases, 9 bases remained unmatched. Germline CDR1 and CDR2: SEHNR and FQNEAQ (reference sequence). This CDR3 comprises 14 residues. CDR3 sequence: CASGRDSCTYEQYF. As DNA, the CDR3 is TGTGCCAGCGGCCGGGACAGCTGCACCTACGAGCAGTACTTC.